This is a list of T cell receptor beta chains from one sample in a study of cytomegalovirus exposure and HLA in healthy donors. Clones were read by immunoSEQ multiplex PCR, and TCRdb kept only the in-frame ones, dropping some. The sample has some 190,000 clones, 75% to 80% seen once. Sequenced sample: PBMCs. These receptors originate from a female donor in good health and CMV-seronegative. Both conserved end residues are part of each CDR3. Each record gives: V gene, J gene, D gene, clone size, CDR3 protein, CDR3 DNA. The D gene is left open where the match is weak. A clone size is listed for some rows: how often the clone was seen (once, few, many), or a class if it is expanded.

>TRBV9|TRBJ2-5|NA|NA
CASSVDRVPETQYF
TGTGCCAGCAGCGTAGATCGGGTTCCGGAGACCCAGTACTTC
>TRBV7-8|TRBJ1-1|NA|NA
CASSLGVPGTEAFF
TGTGCCAGCAGCTTAGGTGTCCCCGGGACTGAAGCTTTCTTT
>TRBV2|TRBJ1-1|TRBD1|NA
CAIKNGTGGNTEAFF
TGTGCCATCAAAAATGGAACAGGGGGCAACACTGAAGCTTTCTTT
>TRBV5-6|TRBJ2-2|TRBD1|few
CASSVGQGTWNTGELFF
TGTGCCAGCAGCGTAGGACAGGGGACGTGGAACACCGGGGAGCTGTTTTTT
>TRBV5-5|TRBJ2-7|TRBD2|NA
CASSPSGFNYEQYF
TGTGCCAGCAGCCCTAGCGGGTTCAACTACGAGCAGTACTTC
>TRBV5-6|TRBJ2-5|TRBD1|NA
CASSQTGTETQYF
TGTGCCAGCAGCCAGACAGGGACAGAGACCCAGTACTTC
>TRBV6-5|TRBJ2-5|NA|NA
CASQGPGVETQYF
TGTGCCTCCCAGGGCCCCGGTGTTGAGACCCAGTACTTC
>TRBV2|TRBJ2-7|NA|NA
CASSDQGVGYEQYF
TGTGCCAGCAGTGACCAGGGCGTTGGCTACGAGCAGTACTTC
>TRBV7-6|TRBJ2-7|TRBD1|NA
CASSPENRDREGGVYEQYF
TGTGCCAGCAGTCCCGAGAACCGGGACAGGGAAGGGGGCGTATACGAGCAGTACTTC
>TRBV29-1|TRBJ1-3|TRBD1|few
CSTTTGVGGNTIYF
TGCAGCACAACAACAGGGGTTGGTGGAAACACCATATATTTT
>TRBV9|TRBJ2-1|NA|NA
CASSVVGGGPRYNEQFF
TGTGCCAGCAGCGTAGTGGGAGGGGGACCCAGGTACAATGAGCAGTTCTTC
>TRBV7-9|TRBJ1-1|NA|NA
CASSLDTEAFF
TGTGCCAGCAGCCTCGACACTGAAGCTTTCTTT
>TRBV9|TRBJ1-2|TRBD1|NA
CASSPQDRAGYGYTF
TGTGCCAGCAGCCCCCAGGACAGGGCAGGCTATGGCTACACCTTC
>TRBV7-8|TRBJ1-2|TRBD1|once
CASSYTQGQGAGYTF
TGTGCCAGCAGCTATACCCAAGGACAGGGGGCTGGCTACACCTTC
>TRBV15|TRBJ2-1|TRBD2|NA
CATSPPGLANNEQFF
TGTGCCACCAGCCCACCGGGACTAGCGAACAATGAGCAGTTCTTC
>TRBV7-2|TRBJ2-7|NA|NA
CASSYPRGYSYEQYF
TGTGCCAGCAGCTACCCTAGAGGGTACTCCTACGAGCAGTACTTC
>TRBV5-1|TRBJ1-2|NA|NA
CASSLGRPGGYTF
TGCGCCAGCAGCTTGGGGCGCCCGGGTGGCTACACCTTC
>TRBV14|TRBJ2-1|NA|once
CASSQVGVANEQFF
TGTGCCAGCAGCCAAGTTGGGGTAGCGAACGAGCAGTTCTTC
>TRBV6-1|TRBJ1-2|TRBD1|NA
CASSEQGALNYGYTF
TGTGCCAGCAGTGAGCAGGGGGCTCTTAACTATGGCTACACCTTC
>TRBV6-1|TRBJ2-7|NA|NA
CASRSGGTYEQYF
TGTGCCAGCAGGAGTGGGGGGACCTACGAGCAGTACTTC
>TRBV18|TRBJ1-5|NA|NA
CASSPFRGADQPQHF
TGTGCCAGCTCACCATTTCGGGGGGCTGATCAGCCCCAGCATTTT
>TRBV7-3|TRBJ1-1|NA|NA
CASSLIPGGEAFF
TGTGCCAGCAGCTTAATCCCGGGGGGCGAAGCTTTCTTT
>TRBV6-1|TRBJ2-5|TRBD2|once
CASSEGTSPARETQYF
TGTGCCAGCAGTGAAGGGACTAGCCCTGCCAGGGAGACCCAGTACTTC
>TRBV14|TRBJ1-4|NA|once
CASSHGGAGEKLFF
TGTGCCAGCAGCCACGGAGGGGCCGGTGAAAAACTGTTTTTT
>TRBV7-8|TRBJ2-3|NA|NA
CASSLVGGTGNTQYF
TGTGCCAGCAGCTTAGTTGGCGGGACGGGGAATACGCAGTATTTT
>TRBV6-4|TRBJ2-1|NA|NA
CASSDSSGVMNEQFF
TGTGCCAGCAGTGACTCGTCGGGAGTCATGAATGAGCAGTTCTTC
>TRBV7-2|TRBJ1-1|NA|NA
CASSSEPTGTTEAFF
TGTGCCAGCAGCTCAGAACCGACAGGTACCACTGAAGCTTTCTTT
>TRBV15|TRBJ1-5|NA|NA
CATSRGQNNQPQHF
TGTGCCACCAGCAGAGGACAAAACAATCAGCCCCAGCATTTT
>TRBV11-3|TRBJ2-5|NA|NA
CASSSRGDKETQYF
TGTGCCAGCAGCTCCCGGGGGGACAAAGAGACCCAGTACTTC
>TRBV15|TRBJ2-7|NA|NA
CATSRDQAREQYF
TGTGCCACCAGCAGAGATCAGGCGCGCGAGCAGTACTTC
>TRBV6-5|TRBJ2-3|NA|once
CASSSPGTDTQYF
TGTGCCAGCAGTTCACCGGGCACAGATACGCAGTATTTT
>TRBV18|TRBJ2-1|TRBD2|NA
CASSPWGGTSGITYNEQFF
TGTGCCAGCTCACCATGGGGAGGGACTAGCGGGATCACCTACAATGAGCAGTTCTTC
>TRBV5-1|TRBJ1-1|NA|NA
CASSLGQGSNTEAFF
TGCGCCAGCAGCTTGGGGCAGGGCAGTAACACTGAAGCTTTCTTT
>TRBV2|TRBJ1-6|NA|NA
CASIHDTGSPLHF
TGTGCCAGCATACACGACACAGGGTCACCCCTCCACTTT
>TRBV28|TRBJ1-1|NA|NA
CASSFPGTEAFF
TGTGCCAGCAGTTTCCCGGGGACTGAAGCTTTCTTT
>TRBV30|TRBJ2-7|TRBD2|NA
CAWSRLAGGYEQYF
TGTGCCTGGAGTAGGCTAGCGGGAGGGTACGAGCAGTACTTC
>TRBV9|TRBJ1-2|NA|NA
CASSALDSLYGYTF
TGTGCCAGCAGCGCCCTGGACAGCCTCTATGGCTACACCTTC
>TRBV4-2|TRBJ1-2|NA|NA
CASSQQGNYGYTF
TGTGCCAGCAGCCAACAGGGCAACTATGGCTACACCTTC
>TRBV9|TRBJ2-1|NA|NA
CASSSPPNEQFF
TGTGCCAGCAGCTCTCCCCCCAATGAGCAGTTCTTC
>TRBV30|TRBJ2-7|TRBD1|NA
CAWAGTGDQVGRGYEQYF
TGTGCCTGGGCTGGGACAGGGGATCAGGTGGGTCGTGGATACGAGCAGTACTTC
>TRBV11-2|TRBJ2-1|NA|few
CASSTSQEAGTTYNEQFF
TGTGCCAGCAGCACGTCCCAGGAGGCGGGCACCACCTACAATGAGCAGTTCTTC
>TRBV15|TRBJ1-1|TRBD1|NA
CATSRDRGNTEAFF
TGTGCCACCAGCAGGGACAGGGGCAACACTGAAGCTTTCTTT
>TRBV25-1|TRBJ2-1|NA|NA
CASSRRAEYNEQFF
TGTGCCTCATCTCGGAGGGCGGAGTACAATGAGCAGTTCTTC
>TRBV11-3|TRBJ1-1|NA|NA
CASSSFPEPEAFF
TGTGCCAGCAGCTCGTTTCCGGAGCCTGAAGCTTTCTTT
>TRBV30|TRBJ1-4|NA|NA
CAWSVLSGNEKLFF
TGTGCCTGGAGTGTCCTTAGTGGTAATGAAAAACTGTTTTTT
>TRBV2|TRBJ2-1|TRBD1|NA
CAREARSTGTPYNEQFF
TGTGCCAGAGAGGCCCGATCGACAGGGACCCCCTACAATGAGCAGTTCTTC
>TRBV2|TRBJ2-1|TRBD1|NA
CASSDDRGQYNEQFF
TGTGCCAGCAGTGATGACAGGGGGCAATACAATGAGCAGTTCTTC
>TRBV28|TRBJ1-5|NA|NA
CAIVSGAVNNQPQHF
TGTGCCATAGTGAGTGGGGCAGTCAACAATCAGCCCCAGCATTTT
>TRBV27|TRBJ2-1|TRBD2|once
CASSYVRLAGVWEQFF
TGTGCCAGCAGTTACGTTAGACTAGCGGGAGTTTGGGAGCAGTTCTTC
>TRBV28|TRBJ1-4|TRBD1|few
CASRGAGGPNEKLFF
TGTGCCAGCAGGGGCGCAGGGGGGCCGAATGAAAAACTGTTTTTT
>TRBV13|TRBJ2-2|TRBD2|few
CASSLVGLAGDTGELFF
TGTGCCAGCAGCTTAGTGGGACTAGCGGGAGACACCGGGGAGCTGTTTTTT
>TRBV4-2|TRBJ1-1|TRBD1|few
CASSHATGETWNTEAFF
TGTGCCAGCAGCCATGCAACAGGGGAGACTTGGAACACTGAAGCTTTCTTT
>TRBV27|TRBJ1-5|NA|NA
CASTGRAGNQPQHF
TGTGCCAGCACCGGCCGAGCAGGGAACCAGCCCCAGCATTTT
>TRBV28|TRBJ2-1|NA|NA
CASSLGADSYNEQFF
TGTGCCAGCAGTTTAGGGGCGGACTCCTACAATGAGCAGTTCTTC
>TRBV30|TRBJ1-1|NA|NA
CAWSVRWGGENTEAFF
TGTGCCTGGAGTGTGCGGTGGGGAGGGGAGAACACTGAAGCTTTCTTT
>TRBV2|TRBJ2-7|TRBD2|NA
CASSEGRGTYEQYF
TGTGCCAGCAGTGAAGGGCGGGGGACCTACGAGCAGTACTTC
>TRBV18|TRBJ2-7|NA|NA
CASSVQDSNGEQYF
TGTGCCAGCTCAGTACAGGACAGCAACGGCGAGCAGTACTTC